The 24 T cell receptor beta chains listed next were all sequenced from one sample in a study of T cell responses to AZD1222 COVID-19 vaccine. Assay used: immunoSEQ multiplex PCR; TCRdb lists only in-frame clones, some missing. The top ten hold 0.49% of the sample, which has roughly 170,000 clones, 88% seen once. Sequences were derived from peripheral blood, sampled on day 0 of AZD1222 vaccination. These receptors originate from an adult in good health.

J is TRBJ2-2 and V is TRBV6-5; D not resolved. Germline CDR1 and CDR2: MNHEY and SVGAGI. V lost 5 bases and J 7 bases, leaving 11 bases between the germline ends. This CDR3 has 13 amino acids. DNA of the CDR3: TGTGCCAGCAGTCAATTTTCGGGCGGGGAGCTGTTTTTT. Its protein product is CASSQFSGGELFF.

The chain uses TRBV3-1 (or the pseudogene TRBV3-2) and TRBJ2-3; 11 nucleotides align to TRBD2. The CDR3 length is 15 residues. Germline V gene data show CDR1 as LGHDT and CDR2 as YNNKEL (reference sequence). V lost 4 bases, J lost 2 bases, and 2 bases stayed unmatched. CDR3 region: CASSPGLAVTDTQYF. CDR3 DNA: TGTGCCAGCAGCCCGGGACTAGCGGTCACAGATACGCAGTATTTT.

This chain links TRBV5-5 with TRBJ2-7; D unresolved. Germline V gene data show CDR1 as SGHKS and CDR2 as YYEKEE (reference sequence). CDR3 size: 14 residues. Trimming cost V 5 bases and J 0 bases, with 12 bases left between them. In nucleotides, the CDR3 is TGTGCCAGCAGGACGTCAGGCGTCTCCTACGAGCAGTACTTC. Translation gives CASRTSGVSYEQYF.

The CDR3 loop reads CASSPPVSRGGTEQFF. The DNA of the CDR3 is TGTGCCAGCTCACCACCGGTGAGCCGGGGTGGGACTGAGCAGTTCTTC. This chain uses TRBV18 with TRBJ2-1, with D perhaps given as TRBD1 or TRBD2 (5 bases each). V was trimmed by 0 bases and J by 9 bases, leaving 18 bases between them. The germline CDR1 and CDR2 sequences are KGHSH and LQKENI. The CDR3 length is 16 residues.

The CDR3 is CASSLPGTRGAFNEQFF. DNA of the CDR3: TGTGCCAGCAGCTTACCCGGGACTAGAGGGGCGTTCAATGAGCAGTTCTTC. This rearrangement joins TRBV5-4 to TRBJ2-1; 8 bases match TRBD2. Germline trimming cut 2 bases from V and 6 bases from J; bases unmatched to any gene: 13. The CDR3 consists of 17 residues. In germline, CDR1 is SGHNT, CDR2 YYREEE (reference sequence).

This sequence joins TRBV19 and TRBJ2-7; 11 nucleotides agree with TRBD2. V was clipped by 3 bases and J by 4 bases; unmatched bases: 5. In germline, CDR1 is LNHDA, CDR2 SQIVND (reference sequence). The CDR3 loop spans 15 amino acids. CDR3 DNA sequence: TGTGCCAGTAGTATTGCCGGGACTAGCGGTTACGAGCAGTACTTC. Its protein is CASSIAGTSGYEQYF.

The chain has TRBV30 and TRBJ1-5; 8 bases line up with TRBD1. The germline CDR1 and CDR2 sequences are GTSNPN and SVGIG (reference sequence). Trimming at V came to 1 base and at J to 4 bases, leaving 9 bases not matched to a gene. The length of the CDR3 is 16 residues. The CDR3 region has the DNA TGTGCCTGGAGTGCGGACCCCGGGACAGGTAATCAGCCCCAGCATTTT. Translating gives CAWSADPGTGNQPQHF.

The chain employs TRBV19 and TRBJ1-2; D is perhaps TRBD1 (5 bases). The CDR3 loop spans 12 amino acids. V was shortened by 7 bases and J by 5 bases, with 11 bases between the two germline ends. CDR1 and CDR2 from the germline V gene are LNHDA and SQIVND (reference sequence). CDR3 nucleotide sequence: TGTGCCAGTACATTGGGGCAGTATGGCTACACCTTC. Translation gives CASTLGQYGYTF.

V gene TRBV29-1 combines with J gene TRBJ1-1; D remains unclear. CDR1 is SQVTM, CDR2 ANQGSEA, per germline. The V end lost 1 base, the J end lost 4 bases, and 13 bases lay between the germline ends. This CDR3 is 14 amino acids long. Here the CDR3 reads CSVEVARRGTEAFF. CDR3 nucleotide sequence: TGCAGCGTTGAAGTCGCCCGGCGTGGCACTGAAGCTTTCTTT.

The rearrangement links TRBV30 to TRBJ2-7, with TRBD1 matching 11 bases. The CDR3 totals 14 residues. Germline V lookup: CDR1 GTSNPN, CDR2 SVGIG (reference sequence). Trimming took 5 bases from V and 4 from J; bases not matched to a gene: 7. The CDR3 nucleotides read TGTGCCTGGGAGCCGGGACAGGGGGTATACGAGCAGTACTTC. Its protein is CAWEPGQGVYEQYF.

This clone was counted only a few times. This sequence joins TRBV11-3 and TRBJ1-1, with a tentative D call TRBD1 (5 bases). The V gene's germline CDR1 is SGHNT and CDR2 YENEEA. Trimming cost V 5 bases and J 1 base, with 8 bases left between them. The CDR3 runs to 13 residues. The CDR3: CASSGGRNTEAFF. CDR3 sequence (DNA): TGTGCCAGCAGCGGGGGGAGGAACACTGAAGCTTTCTTT.

The chain combines TRBV7-9 with TRBJ2-3; D is uncertain. Trimming took off 7 bases at V and 0 bases at J, with 8 bases between the two ends. The length of the CDR3 is 13 residues. Germline loops: CDR1 SEHNR, CDR2 FQNEAQ (reference sequence). The CDR3 sequence: CASIKASTDTQYF. For the CDR3, the DNA is TGTGCCAGCATCAAAGCTAGCACAGATACGCAGTATTTT.

V gene TRBV5-1 combines with J gene TRBJ2-3; TRBD1 aligns across 9 bases. Germline V gene sequence: CDR1 SGHRS, CDR2 YFSETQ. This CDR3 contains 14 residues. V shed 3 bases, J shed 6 bases, and the junction held 5 bases outside the gene matches. DNA of the CDR3: TGCGCCAGCAGCTCGGGACAGGGTCACGATACGCAGTATTTT. Its translation: CASSSGQGHDTQYF.

The V gene is TRBV4-3, the J gene TRBJ2-3, with D possibly matching TRBD2 (7 bases). Trimming left V 0 bases short and J 1 base short, with 14 bases between. The CDR3 runs to 17 residues. Germline V gene data show CDR1 as LGHNA and CDR2 as YSLEER. The CDR3: CASSQEGGLAGTDTQYF. The CDR3, as DNA: TGCGCCAGCAGCCAAGAGGGGGGGCTAGCGGGCACAGATACGCAGTATTTT.

This clone was detected only once. The chain couples TRBV5-1 to TRBJ2-7; 7 bases fit TRBD1. V dropped 4 bases and J dropped 5; count of bases not matched to a gene: 9. CDR3 length equals 14 residues. The V gene's germline CDR1 is SGHRS and CDR2 YFSETQ. CDR3 in DNA: TGCGCCAGCAGCCCGGACTGGACAGGCAACGAGCAGTACTTC. Translating it yields CASSPDWTGNEQYF.

This chain joins TRBV12-3 or TRBV12-4 and TRBJ1-5, with 7 nucleotides matching TRBD1. The ends lost 6 bases at V and 4 bases at J; junction bases unmatched: 3. The CDR3 has 13 amino acids. As DNA, the CDR3 is TGTGCCAGCAGCCGGGACAGAAATCAGCCCCAGCATTTT. Its translation: CASSRDRNQPQHF.

The V call is TRBV9, the J call TRBJ2-1, with D tentatively TRBD2 (6 bases). The V gene lost 1 base and the J gene lost 6 bases, with 17 bases spanning the gap. Germline CDR1 SGDLS, CDR2 YYNGEE. The CDR3 covers 16 residues. The CDR3 nucleotides read TGTGCCAGCAGCGTATCCACGGGAGTCGTGGGCAATGAGCAGTTCTTC. The encoded protein is CASSVSTGVVGNEQFF.

The chain's CDR3 is CASSPTQGTDTQYF. CDR3 bases: TGTGCCAGTAGCCCGACTCAGGGCACAGATACGCAGTATTTT. The genes are TRBV19 and TRBJ2-3; D is unclear. Trimming cost V 6 bases and J 1 base, with 11 bases left between them. CDR3 length equals 14 residues. Germline CDR1 reads LNHDA; CDR2 reads SQIVND (reference sequence).

The gene calls are TRBV5-6 and TRBJ2-3; perhaps TRBD2 as D (5 bases). The CDR3 loop spans 16 amino acids. The V gene's germline CDR1 is SGHDT and CDR2 YYEEEE. Trimming pared 1 base from V and 2 bases from J, leaving 14 bases between. The CDR3, as DNA: TGTGCCAGCAGCTTGTTATCGGGGAGCCCCACAGATACGCAGTATTTT. This encodes CASSLLSGSPTDTQYF.

This chain uses TRBV4-3 with TRBJ2-5, with a possible D match to TRBD2 (6 bases). The germline gives CDR1 LGHNA, CDR2 YSLEER. This CDR3 is 13 amino acids long. With 2 bases removed from V and 4 bases from J, the gap between germline ends came to 8 bases. CDR3 loop: CASSQHGGETQYF. The CDR3 DNA follows: TGCGCCAGCAGCCAACACGGGGGAGAGACCCAGTACTTC.

The CDR3 DNA sequence: TGTGCCAGCAGCTTAGGAGGGCTAGGGCCCTACGAGCAGTACTTC. Its translation is CASSLGGLGPYEQYF. The genes are TRBV11-2 and TRBJ2-7; TRBD2 might be the D (5 bases). The CDR3 spans 15 residues. V was clipped by 1 base and J by 2 bases, with 12 bases between them. From germline, CDR1 is SGHAT and CDR2 FQNNGV.

V gene TRBV29-1 combines with J gene TRBJ2-7; no definite D call. V was shortened by 5 bases and J by 2 bases, with 7 bases between the two germline ends. This CDR3 region has 11 residues. Germline values: CDR1 SQVTM, CDR2 ANQGSEA. The CDR3 is CSVFDTYEQYF. The CDR3 DNA reads TGCAGCGTTTTTGACACCTACGAGCAGTACTTC.

The rearrangement links TRBV12-3 or TRBV12-4 to TRBJ1-1, with 9 bases aligning to TRBD1. V gave up 8 bases and J gave up 5 bases; unmatched junction bases: 6. CDR3 length equals 13 residues. CDR3 residues: CASRRQGETEAFF. CDR3 nucleotide sequence: TGTGCCAGCCGGCGACAGGGGGAAACTGAAGCTTTCTTT.

The chain recombines TRBV28 with TRBJ1-1, with unresolved D. Looked up from germline, CDR1 is MDHEN and CDR2 is SYDVKM. Trimming removed 6 bases from V and 4 bases from J, with 18 bases in between. This CDR3 has 15 amino acids. Written as DNA, the CDR3 is TGTGCCAGCAGAAAGGCCACAGCGACGGGCACTGAAGCTTTCTTT. The encoded protein is CASRKATATGTEAFF.